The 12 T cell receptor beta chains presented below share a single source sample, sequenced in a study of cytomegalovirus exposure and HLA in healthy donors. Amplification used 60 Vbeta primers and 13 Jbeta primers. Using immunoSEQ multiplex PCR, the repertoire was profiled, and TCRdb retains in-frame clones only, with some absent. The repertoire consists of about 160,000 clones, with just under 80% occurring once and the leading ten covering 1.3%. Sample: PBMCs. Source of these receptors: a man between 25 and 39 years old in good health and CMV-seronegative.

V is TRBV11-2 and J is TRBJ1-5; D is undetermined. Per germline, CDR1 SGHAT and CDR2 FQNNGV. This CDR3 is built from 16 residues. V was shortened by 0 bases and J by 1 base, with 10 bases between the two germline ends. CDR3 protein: CASSLDITESNQPQHF. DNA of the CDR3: TGTGCCAGCAGCTTAGATATAACGGAGAGCAATCAGCCCCAGCATTTT.

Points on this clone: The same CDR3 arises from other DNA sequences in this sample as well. The CDR3 protein is CAWSVGGSYEQYF. DNA of the CDR3: TGTGCCTGGAGTGTAGGGGGCTCCTACGAGCAGTACTTC. The rearrangement links TRBV30 to TRBJ2-7; tentatively, D is TRBD1 (6 bases). The CDR3 extends over 13 amino acids. CDR1 and CDR2 (germline): GTSNPN, SVGIG (reference sequence). The V and J ends lost 0 bases and 0 bases respectively, with 6 bases between them.

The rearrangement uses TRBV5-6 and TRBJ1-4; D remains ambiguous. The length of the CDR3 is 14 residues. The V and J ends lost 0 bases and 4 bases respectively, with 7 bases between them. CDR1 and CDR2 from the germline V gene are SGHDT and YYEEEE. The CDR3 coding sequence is TGTGCCAGCAGCTTGGGTAGCCGTAATGAAAAACTGTTTTTT. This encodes CASSLGSRNEKLFF.

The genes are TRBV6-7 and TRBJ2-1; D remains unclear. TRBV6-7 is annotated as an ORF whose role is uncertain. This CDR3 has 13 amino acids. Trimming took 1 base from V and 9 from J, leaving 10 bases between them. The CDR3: CASSYFLLLEQFF. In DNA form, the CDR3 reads TGTGCCAGCAGTTACTTTTTACTCCTTGAGCAGTTCTTC.

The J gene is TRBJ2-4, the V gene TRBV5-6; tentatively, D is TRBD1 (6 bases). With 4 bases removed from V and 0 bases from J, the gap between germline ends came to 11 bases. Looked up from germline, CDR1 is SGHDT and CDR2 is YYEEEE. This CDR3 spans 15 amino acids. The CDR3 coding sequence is TGTGCCAGCAGCCGGGACACGCTAGCCAAAAACATTCAGTACTTC. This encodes CASSRDTLAKNIQYF. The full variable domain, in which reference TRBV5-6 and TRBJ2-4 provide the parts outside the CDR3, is DAGVTQSPTHLIKTRGQQVTLRCSPKSGHDTVSWYQQALGQGPQFIFQYYEEEERQRGNFPDRFSGHQFPNYSSELNVNALLLGDSALYLCASSRDTLAKNIQYFGAGTRLSVL.

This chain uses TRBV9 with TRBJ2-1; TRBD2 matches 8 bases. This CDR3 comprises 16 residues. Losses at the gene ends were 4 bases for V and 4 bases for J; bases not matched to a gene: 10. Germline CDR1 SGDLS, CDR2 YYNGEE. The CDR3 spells CASSPASGSTYNEQFF. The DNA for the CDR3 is TGTGCCAGCAGCCCAGCCAGCGGGAGTACGTACAATGAGCAGTTCTTC.

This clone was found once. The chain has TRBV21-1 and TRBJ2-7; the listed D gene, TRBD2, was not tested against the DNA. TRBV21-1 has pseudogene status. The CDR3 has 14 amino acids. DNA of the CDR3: TGTGCCAGCAGCCAGAGTGGAGTTCCCTACGAGCAGTACTTC. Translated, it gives CASSQSGVPYEQYF.

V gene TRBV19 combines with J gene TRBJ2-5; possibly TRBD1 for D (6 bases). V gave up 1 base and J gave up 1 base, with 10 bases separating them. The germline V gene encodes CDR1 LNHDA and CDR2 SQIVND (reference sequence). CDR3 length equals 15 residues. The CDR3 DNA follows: TGTGCCAGTAGTATAGTGGACAGCGGCCAAGAGACCCAGTACTTC. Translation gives CASSIVDSGQETQYF.

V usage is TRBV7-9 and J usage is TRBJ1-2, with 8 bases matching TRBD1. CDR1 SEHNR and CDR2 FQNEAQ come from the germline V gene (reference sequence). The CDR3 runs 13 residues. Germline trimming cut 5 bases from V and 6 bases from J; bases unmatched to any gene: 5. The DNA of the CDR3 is TGTGCCAGCAGCCGAGGACAGGGAGATGGCTACACCTTC. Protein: CASSRGQGDGYTF.

The CDR3 coding sequence is TGCGCCAGCAGCTTGTGGACAACAGCTAACTATGGCTACACCTTC. This codes for CASSLWTTANYGYTF. V usage is TRBV5-1 and J usage is TRBJ1-2; tentatively, D is TRBD1 (5 bases). The CDR3 sequence is 15 residues long. Per germline, CDR1 SGHRS and CDR2 YFSETQ. V was trimmed by 1 base and J by 0 bases, leaving 10 bases between them. Full variable domain (remainder filled in from reference TRBV5-1 and TRBJ1-2): KAGVTQTPRYLIKTRGQQVTLSCSPISGHRSVSWYQQTPGQGLQFLFEYFSETQRNKGNFPGRFSGRQFSNSRSEMNVSTLELGDSALYLCASSLWTTANYGYTFGSGTRLTVV.

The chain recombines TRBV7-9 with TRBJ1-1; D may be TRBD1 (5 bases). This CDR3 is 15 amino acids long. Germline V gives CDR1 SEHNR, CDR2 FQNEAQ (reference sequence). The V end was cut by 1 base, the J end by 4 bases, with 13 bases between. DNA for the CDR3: TGTGCCAGCAGCTTAGGGGGGGAGGGAAGCACTGAAGCTTTCTTT. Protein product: CASSLGGEGSTEAFF.

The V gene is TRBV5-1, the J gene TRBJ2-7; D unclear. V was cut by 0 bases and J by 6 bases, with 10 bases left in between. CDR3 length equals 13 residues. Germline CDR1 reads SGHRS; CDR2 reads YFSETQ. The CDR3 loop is CASSLVVAGEQYF. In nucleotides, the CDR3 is TGCGCCAGCAGCTTGGTGGTAGCTGGCGAGCAGTACTTC.